One and the same sample provided the 8 T cell receptor beta chains below, sequenced in a study of blood T cell repertoires in COVID-19. Some clones are missing from TCRdb's copy, which holds only in-frame ones; the method was immunoSEQ multiplex PCR. Of about 120,000 clones listed, about nine tenths are singletons. Sequences were obtained from peripheral blood. The source of these receptors is a woman aged 70-85 years with acute or convalescent COVID-19.

This clone has a handful of counts. CDR3 region: CAISGESSYNSPLHF. CDR3 DNA sequence: TGTGCCATCAGTGGGGAGAGCTCCTATAATTCACCCCTCCACTTT. The J gene is TRBJ1-6, the V gene TRBV10-3; D gene unclear. Germline CDR1 and CDR2: ENHRY and SYGVKD. V was shortened by 4 bases and J by 0 bases, with 7 bases between the two germline ends. The CDR3 loop spans 15 amino acids.

The V call is TRBV5-1, the J call TRBJ1-4; 8 bases agree with TRBD1. V dropped 2 bases and J dropped 2; count of bases not matched to a gene: 5. CDR3 length: 16 residues. Germline lookup yields CDR1 SGHRS and CDR2 YFSETQ. The CDR3 loop reads CASSLGQGATNEKLFF. The CDR3 DNA is TGCGCCAGCAGCTTAGGGCAGGGGGCGACTAATGAAAAACTGTTTTTT.

The gene calls are TRBV2 and TRBJ2-7; D gene ambiguous. Germline-derived CDR1 and CDR2 are SNHLY and FYNNEI. CDR3 size: 13 residues. Trimming took off 3 bases at V and 0 bases at J, with 6 bases between the two ends. For the CDR3, the DNA is TGTGCCAGCAGTGACAGATACTCCTACGAGCAGTACTTC. Translated, it gives CASSDRYSYEQYF.

V gene TRBV9 combines with J gene TRBJ2-5; 7 nucleotides align to TRBD1. This CDR3 contains 14 residues. V lost 2 bases to trimming and J lost 1 base; unmatched junction nucleotides: 2. Germline loops: CDR1 SGDLS, CDR2 YYNGEE. The CDR3 DNA reads as TGTGCCAGCAGCGTGAGACAGGGCCAAGAGACCCAGTACTTC. Protein sequence: CASSVRQGQETQYF. Full variable domain (rest looked up from reference TRBV9 and TRBJ2-5): DSGVTQTPKHLITATGQRVTLRCSPRSGDLSVYWYQQSLDQGLQFLIQYYNGEERAKGNILERFSAQQFPDLHSELNLSSLELGDSALYFCASSVRQGQETQYFGPGTRLLVL.

This clone appeared a single time. This sequence joins TRBV24-1 and TRBJ1-1, with a weak D call TRBD1 (5 bases). V was clipped by 4 bases and J by 8 bases, with 13 bases between them. The CDR3 has 13 amino acids. The germline gives CDR1 KGHDR, CDR2 SFDVKD. CDR3 region: CATSEVVGGEAFF. As DNA, the CDR3 is TGTGCCACCAGTGAGGTGGTCGGGGGAGAAGCTTTCTTT.

The genes are TRBV2 and TRBJ1-1; 8 bases are shared with TRBD1. V lost 1 base to trimming and J lost 11 bases; unmatched junction nucleotides: 9. The germline V gene has CDR1 SNHLY and CDR2 FYNNEI. This CDR3 contains 14 residues. DNA of the CDR3: TGTGCCAGCAGTGAAGGGGGGACAGGCCTTAGGGCTTTCTTT. Translated: CASSEGGTGLRAFF.

The V call is TRBV30, the J call TRBJ2-5; 9 positions match TRBD2. This CDR3 region has 13 residues. CDR1 is GTSNPN and CDR2 is SVGIG in the germline V gene (reference sequence). V was clipped by 5 bases and J by 4 bases; unmatched bases: 5. The chain's CDR3 is CAWAGGFVETQYF. In DNA, the CDR3 is TGTGCCTGGGCGGGGGGGTTTGTAGAGACCCAGTACTTC.

The chain combines TRBV9 with TRBJ2-1; TRBD2 agrees at 9 bases. Germline CDR1 and CDR2: SGDLS and YYNGEE. V lost 4 bases to trimming and J lost 8 bases; unmatched junction nucleotides: 16. The CDR3 sequence is 17 residues long. The CDR3 protein is CASSPEGGGALLDEQFF. CDR3 bases: TGTGCCAGCAGCCCGGAGGGCGGGGGGGCATTGTTGGATGAGCAGTTCTTC.